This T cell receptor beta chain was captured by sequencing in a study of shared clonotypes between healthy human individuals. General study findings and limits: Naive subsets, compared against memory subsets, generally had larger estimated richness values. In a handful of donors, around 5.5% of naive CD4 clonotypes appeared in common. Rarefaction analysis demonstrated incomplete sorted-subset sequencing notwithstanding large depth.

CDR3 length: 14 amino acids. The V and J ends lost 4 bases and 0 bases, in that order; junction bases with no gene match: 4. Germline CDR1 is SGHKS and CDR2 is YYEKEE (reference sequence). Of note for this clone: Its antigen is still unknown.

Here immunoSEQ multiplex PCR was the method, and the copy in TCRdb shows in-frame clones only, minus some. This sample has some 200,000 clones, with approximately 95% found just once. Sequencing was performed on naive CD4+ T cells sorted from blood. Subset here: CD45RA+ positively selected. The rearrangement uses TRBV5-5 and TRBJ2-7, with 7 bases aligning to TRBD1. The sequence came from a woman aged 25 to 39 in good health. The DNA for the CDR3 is TGTGCCAGCAGCGCCTGGGACAGCTCCTACGAGCAGTACTTC. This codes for CASSAWDSSYEQYF. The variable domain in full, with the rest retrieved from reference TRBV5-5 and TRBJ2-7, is DAGVTQSPTHLIKTRGQQVTLRCSPISGHKSVSWYQQVLGQGPQFIFQYYEKEERGRGNFPDRFSARQFPNYSSELNVNALLLGDSALYLCASSAWDSSYEQYFGPGTRLTVT.